This record covers a single TCR beta chain. Other DNA variants within this sample encode the same CDR3. The data originate from a study of control samples from healthy donors and cancer patients. Profiling relied on immunoSEQ multiplex PCR, and the TCRdb table lists in-frame clones only, not all of them. The profile shows fewer than 85,000 clones, less than 95% of them singletons. Germline CDR1 SEHNR, CDR2 FQNEAQ (reference sequence). The CDR3 has 13 amino acids. V dropped 1 base and J dropped 7 bases, with 8 bases sitting between them. Sequencing was done on a sample of blood. This chain joins TRBV7-9 and TRBJ1-5; TRBD1 might be the D (5 bases). The receptor comes from a woman younger than 45 in good health. CDR3 loop: CASSLGGGQPQHF. The CDR3 nucleotides read TGTGCCAGCAGCTTAGGGGGGGGACAGCCCCAGCATTTT. The full variable domain, with the rest looked up from reference TRBV7-9 and TRBJ1-5, is DTGVSQNPRHKITKRGQNVTFRCDPISEHNRLYWYRQTLGQGPEFLTYFQNEAQLEKSRLLSDRFSAERPKGSFSTLEIQRTEQGDSAMYLCASSLGGGQPQHFGDGTRLSIL.